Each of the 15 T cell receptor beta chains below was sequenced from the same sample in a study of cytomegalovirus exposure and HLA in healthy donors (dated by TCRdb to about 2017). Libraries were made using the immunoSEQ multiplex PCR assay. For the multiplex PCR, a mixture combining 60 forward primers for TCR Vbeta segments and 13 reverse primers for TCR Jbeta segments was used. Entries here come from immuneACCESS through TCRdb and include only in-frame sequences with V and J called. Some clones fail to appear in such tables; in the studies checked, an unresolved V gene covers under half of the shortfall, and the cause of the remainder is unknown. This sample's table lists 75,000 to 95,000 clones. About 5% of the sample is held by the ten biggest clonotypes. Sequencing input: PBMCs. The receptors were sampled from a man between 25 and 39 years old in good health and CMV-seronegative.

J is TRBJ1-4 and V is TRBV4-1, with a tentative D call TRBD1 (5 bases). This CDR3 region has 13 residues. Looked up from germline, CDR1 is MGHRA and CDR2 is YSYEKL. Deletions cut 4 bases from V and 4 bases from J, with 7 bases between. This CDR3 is CASSRQFNEKLFF. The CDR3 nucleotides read TGCGCCAGCAGCCGACAGTTTAATGAAAAACTGTTTTTT.

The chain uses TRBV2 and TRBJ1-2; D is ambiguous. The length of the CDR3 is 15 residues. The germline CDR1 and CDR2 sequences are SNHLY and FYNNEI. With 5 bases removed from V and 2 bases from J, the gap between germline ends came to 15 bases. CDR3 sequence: CASSPNRELNYGYTF. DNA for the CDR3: TGTGCCAGCAGTCCCAATAGGGAGCTCAACTATGGCTACACCTTC.

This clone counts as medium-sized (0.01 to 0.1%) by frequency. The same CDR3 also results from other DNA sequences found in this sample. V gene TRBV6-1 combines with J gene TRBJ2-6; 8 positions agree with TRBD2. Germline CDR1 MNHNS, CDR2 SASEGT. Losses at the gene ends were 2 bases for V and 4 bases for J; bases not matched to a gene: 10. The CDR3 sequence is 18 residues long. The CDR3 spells CASSESTGGPRGANVLTF. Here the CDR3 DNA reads TGTGCCAGCAGTGAAAGTACGGGGGGGCCGCGAGGGGCCAACGTCCTGACTTTC.

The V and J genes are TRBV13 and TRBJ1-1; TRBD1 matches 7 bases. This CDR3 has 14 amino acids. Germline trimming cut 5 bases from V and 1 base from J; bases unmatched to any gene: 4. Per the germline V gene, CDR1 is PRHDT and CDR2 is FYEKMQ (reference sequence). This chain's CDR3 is CASSRDRRNTEAFF. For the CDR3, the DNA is TGTGCCAGCAGCAGGGACAGACGGAACACTGAAGCTTTCTTT.

CDR3 nucleotide sequence: TGTGCCAGCAGCGCCCGACTAGGGGAGACCCAGTACTTC. Translating it yields CASSARLGETQYF. The chain couples TRBV9 to TRBJ2-5; perhaps TRBD2 as D (6 bases). This CDR3 comprises 13 residues. Germline V gene sequence: CDR1 SGDLS, CDR2 YYNGEE. Trimming left V 3 bases short and J 5 bases short, with 11 bases between.

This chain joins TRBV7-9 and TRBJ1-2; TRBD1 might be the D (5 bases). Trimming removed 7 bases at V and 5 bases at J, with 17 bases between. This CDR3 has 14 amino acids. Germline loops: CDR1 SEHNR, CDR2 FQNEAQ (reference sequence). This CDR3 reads CASTPPRDGYGYTF. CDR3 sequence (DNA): TGTGCCAGCACCCCACCCAGGGATGGGTATGGCTACACCTTC.

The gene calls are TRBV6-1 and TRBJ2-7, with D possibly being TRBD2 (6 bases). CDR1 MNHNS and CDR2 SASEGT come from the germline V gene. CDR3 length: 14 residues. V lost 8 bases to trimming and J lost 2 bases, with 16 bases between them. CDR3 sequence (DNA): TGTGCCAGCTCGAACCCACTAGCACCCTACGAGCAGTACTTC. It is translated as CASSNPLAPYEQYF.

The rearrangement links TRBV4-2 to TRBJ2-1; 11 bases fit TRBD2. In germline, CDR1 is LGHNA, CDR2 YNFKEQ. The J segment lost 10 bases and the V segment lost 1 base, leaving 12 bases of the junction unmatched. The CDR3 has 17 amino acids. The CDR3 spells CASSQARGGGLAVEQFF. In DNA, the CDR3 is TGTGCCAGCAGCCAAGCCCGAGGTGGGGGACTAGCGGTAGAGCAGTTCTTC.

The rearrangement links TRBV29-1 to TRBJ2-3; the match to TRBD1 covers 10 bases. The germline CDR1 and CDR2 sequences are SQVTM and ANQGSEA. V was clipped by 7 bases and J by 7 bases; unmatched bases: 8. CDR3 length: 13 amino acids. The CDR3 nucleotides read TGCAGCGGAGGGACAGGGGTCATGTATACGCAGTATTTT. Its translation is CSGGTGVMYTQYF.

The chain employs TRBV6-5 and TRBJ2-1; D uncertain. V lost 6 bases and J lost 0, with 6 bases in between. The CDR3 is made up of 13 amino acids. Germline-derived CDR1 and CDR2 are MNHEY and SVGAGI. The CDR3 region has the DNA TGTGCCAGCAGACGGGTCTCCTACAATGAGCAGTTCTTC. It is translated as CASRRVSYNEQFF.

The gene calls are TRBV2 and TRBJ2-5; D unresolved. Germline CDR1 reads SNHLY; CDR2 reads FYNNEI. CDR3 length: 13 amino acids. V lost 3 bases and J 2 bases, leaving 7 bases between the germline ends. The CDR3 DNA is TGTGCCAGCAGTGACATCTATCAAGAGACCCAGTACTTC. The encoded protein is CASSDIYQETQYF.

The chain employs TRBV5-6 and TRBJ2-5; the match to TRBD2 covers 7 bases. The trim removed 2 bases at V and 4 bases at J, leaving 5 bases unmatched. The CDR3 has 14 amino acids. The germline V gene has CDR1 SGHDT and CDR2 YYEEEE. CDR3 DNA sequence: TGTGCCAGCAGCTTTCACGGGGAGGGAGAGACCCAGTACTTC. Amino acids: CASSFHGEGETQYF.

The CDR3 is CASSAQDRGLSPLHF. CDR3 coding DNA: TGTGCCAGCAGTGCACAGGACAGGGGGCTCTCACCCCTCCACTTT. The chain is built from TRBV28 and TRBJ1-6; TRBD1 matches 11 bases. The germline V gene encodes CDR1 MDHEN and CDR2 SYDVKM. The CDR3 has 15 residues. After removal of 5 bases from V and 10 bases from J, the junction contained 7 bases not matched to a gene.

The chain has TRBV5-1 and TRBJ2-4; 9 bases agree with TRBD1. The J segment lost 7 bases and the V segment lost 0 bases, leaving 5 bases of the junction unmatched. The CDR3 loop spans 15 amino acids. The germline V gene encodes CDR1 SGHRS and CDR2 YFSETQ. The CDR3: CASSLAGTGKNIQYF. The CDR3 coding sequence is TGCGCCAGCAGCTTGGCCGGGACAGGGAAGAACATTCAGTACTTC.

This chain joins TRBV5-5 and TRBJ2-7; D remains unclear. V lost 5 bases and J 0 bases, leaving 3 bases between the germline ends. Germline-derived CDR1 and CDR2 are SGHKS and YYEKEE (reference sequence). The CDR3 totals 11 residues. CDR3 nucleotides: TGTGCCAGCAGTCGCTCCTACGAGCAGTACTTC. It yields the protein CASSRSYEQYF. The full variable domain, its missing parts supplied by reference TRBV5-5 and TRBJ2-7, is DAGVTQSPTHLIKTRGQQVTLRCSPISGHKSVSWYQQVLGQGPQFIFQYYEKEERGRGNFPDRFSARQFPNYSSELNVNALLLGDSALYLCASSRSYEQYFGPGTRLTVT.